This entry concerns a single T cell receptor (beta chain). This clonotype was recorded a few times. There is no known antigen for this receptor. There are no base qualities to consult, and no much larger clone falls within one base. Data came from an Illumina HiSeq 1500. The public sequencing data were trimmed at Q25 with fastp and processed into clonotypes with MiXCR by TCRdb, which kept only in-frame beta chains. Entries are consolidated by CDR3 protein sequence, retaining the most common genes and DNA. Counted in this sample were 450,000 to 650,000 distinct CDR3 sequences; approximately 40% of them appeared once. 48% of the sample belongs to the ten largest clones. CDR1 MNHEY and CDR2 SMNVEV are derived from the germline V gene (reference sequence). There are 15 amino acids in the CDR3, from cysteine to phenylalanine inclusive. Of the read, only the CDR3 DNA is kept; its 45 bases are in frame from base 1. Trimming takes 2 bases off V and 13 bases off J; junction bases not matched to a gene: 16.

The sample originates from a study of T cell repertoires in cytomegalovirus infection (dated by TCRdb to about 2019). Some background on the complete study: The peptide stimulations were aimed at well-studied HLA-B-restricted epitopes as well as recently identified HLA-C-restricted CMV epitopes, whose presentation resists viral immunomodulation. Because public TCR beta signatures pointed to carriage of CMV infection together with the matching HLA type, the HLA type of each donor mattered for the analysis.

Taken with the paper, the label for treatment or condition translates to: in vitro stimulation with specific CMV peptide epitopes to enrich CMV-specific T cells. Results the study describes overall, beyond this receptor: The ex vivo response was dominated by HLA-C-restricted CMV-specific TCR beta clonotypes, and the single most frequent clonotype in two of eight donors was supplied by these HLA-C-restricted clonotypes. Cumulative frequency of public TCR beta family members discriminated carriers of CMV infection plus the relevant HLA type in this cohort and an independent 352-donor cohort.

Sample: cultured PBMCs, taken from culture after CMV antigen stimulation. The TCR originated in a human donor in good health (CMV status not recorded). Some clones in this sample may be carry-over from other donors' samples. The chain links TRBV27 with TRBJ2-7, with 8 junctional bases fitting TRBD1. The DNA reads TGTGCCAGCAGTTTAGGCGTCGGGACAGGTGGGGCACACTACTTC. This codes for CASSLGVGTGGAHYF.